The rows below give T cell receptor beta chains drawn from one sample of a study of T cell changes during pregnancy in multiple sclerosis. Libraries were prepared by immunoSEQ multiplex PCR; TCRdb keeps only in-frame clonotypes and omits some of them. The sample lists about 46,000 clones; approximately 90% were seen once. This material consisted of CD8+ T cells from peripheral blood mononuclear cells, taken in the second trimester of pregnancy. Source of these receptors: a female donor with multiple sclerosis, enrolled in a pregnancy study. CDR3s include the opening cysteine and the closing phenylalanine or tryptophan. The D gene is left open where the match is weak. Only part of the rows carry a size: once, few, many, or a class if the clone is expanded.

v_call: TRBV7-9
clone_size: .
d_call: .
j_call: TRBJ1-2
cdr3_nt: TGTGCCGGCAGAAGCCCTCAAAACTATGGCTACACCTTC
cdr3_aa: CAGRSPQNYGYTF

v_call: TRBV6-5
clone_size: .
d_call: .
j_call: TRBJ1-2
cdr3_nt: TGTGCCAGCAGTTACGAGGGATCTGGCTATGGCTACACCTTC
cdr3_aa: CASSYEGSGYGYTF

v_call: TRBV5-1
clone_size: once
d_call: TRBD1
j_call: TRBJ1-1
cdr3_nt: TGCGCCAGCAGGGAGACAGGGGGCTTCAGTGAAGCTTTCTTT
cdr3_aa: CASRETGGFSEAFF

v_call: TRBV15
clone_size: .
d_call: .
j_call: TRBJ1-4
cdr3_nt: TGTGCCACGGGAGCAACTAATGAAAAACTGTTTTTT
cdr3_aa: CATGATNEKLFF

v_call: TRBV27
clone_size: .
d_call: .
j_call: TRBJ1-2
cdr3_nt: TGTGCCAGCAGCCCCAACCCTTCGGCCCCTGCGGGTTACACCTTC
cdr3_aa: CASSPNPSAPAGYTF

v_call: TRBV11-3
clone_size: .
d_call: .
j_call: TRBJ2-1
cdr3_nt: TGTGCCAGCAGCTTGAGGGGGAGCTACAATGAGCAGTTCTTC
cdr3_aa: CASSLRGSYNEQFF

v_call: TRBV13
clone_size: .
d_call: TRBD1
j_call: TRBJ1-1
cdr3_nt: TGTGCCAGCGGACAGGGGGCCTTAATGGGGAGGAACACTGAAGCTTTCTTT
cdr3_aa: CASGQGALMGRNTEAFF

v_call: TRBV4-3
clone_size: .
d_call: .
j_call: TRBJ2-2
cdr3_nt: TGCGCCAGCAGCCCCTCCCACACCGGGGAGCTGTTTTTT
cdr3_aa: CASSPSHTGELFF

v_call: TRBV9
clone_size: .
d_call: TRBD2
j_call: TRBJ2-1
cdr3_nt: TGTGCCAGCACCCGAGGAAGCGGGATAAACAATGAGCAGTTCTTC
cdr3_aa: CASTRGSGINNEQFF

v_call: TRBV7-2
clone_size: .
d_call: TRBD1
j_call: TRBJ1-1
cdr3_nt: TGTGCCAGCAGCCTCCGACAGGGTGAGGGGTGGACTGAAGCTTTCTTT
cdr3_aa: CASSLRQGEGWTEAFF

v_call: TRBV7-9
clone_size: once
d_call: .
j_call: TRBJ2-5
cdr3_nt: TGTGCCAGCAGCTTTCCGGGAATACAAGAGACCCAGTACTTC
cdr3_aa: CASSFPGIQETQYF

v_call: TRBV5-5
clone_size: .
d_call: .
j_call: TRBJ1-4
cdr3_nt: TGTGCCAGCAGCCACAGTGGAACGATCGATCGGGAAAAACTGTTTTTT
cdr3_aa: CASSHSGTIDREKLFF

v_call: TRBV5-6
clone_size: .
d_call: TRBD1
j_call: TRBJ2-4
cdr3_nt: TGTGCCAGCAACACAGGGGTTGCAAACATTCAGTACTTC
cdr3_aa: CASNTGVANIQYF

v_call: TRBV29-1
clone_size: .
d_call: TRBD1
j_call: TRBJ1-2
cdr3_nt: TGCAGCGTTGAACTAGACAGGGTTCAATATGGCTACACCTTC
cdr3_aa: CSVELDRVQYGYTF

v_call: TRBV20-1
clone_size: .
d_call: .
j_call: TRBJ2-2
cdr3_nt: TGCAGTGCTAGCCTCACCGGGGAGCTGTTTTTT
cdr3_aa: CSASLTGELFF

v_call: TRBV7-9
clone_size: .
d_call: TRBD1
j_call: TRBJ1-2
cdr3_nt: TGTGCCAGCAGCTTCAACGACAGGGGCTATGGCTACACCTTC
cdr3_aa: CASSFNDRGYGYTF

v_call: TRBV30
clone_size: .
d_call: TRBD1
j_call: TRBJ1-2
cdr3_nt: TGTGCCTTCCTAGGACAGGGTGACTATGGCTACACCTTC
cdr3_aa: CAFLGQGDYGYTF

v_call: TRBV19
clone_size: .
d_call: .
j_call: TRBJ2-1
cdr3_nt: TGTGCCAGTACCCCCGAGCTGGCAGGGGTTTACAATGAGCAGTTCTTC
cdr3_aa: CASTPELAGVYNEQFF

v_call: TRBV6-4
clone_size: .
d_call: .
j_call: TRBJ2-3
cdr3_nt: TGTGCCAGCAGTGGACAGGATAGCACAGATACGCAGTATTTT
cdr3_aa: CASSGQDSTDTQYF

v_call: TRBV9
clone_size: .
d_call: .
j_call: TRBJ1-1
cdr3_nt: TGTGCCAGCAGCACAGGACCGGGCCTGGCTGAAGCTTTCTTT
cdr3_aa: CASSTGPGLAEAFF

v_call: TRBV29-1
clone_size: .
d_call: .
j_call: TRBJ2-7
cdr3_nt: TGCAGCGTCTCGGGGAAGACGATCTACGAGCAGTACTTC
cdr3_aa: CSVSGKTIYEQYF

v_call: TRBV11-2
clone_size: .
d_call: .
j_call: TRBJ2-1
cdr3_nt: TGTGCCAGCAGCTTAGTGGGGGCGGGTGAGCAGTTCTTC
cdr3_aa: CASSLVGAGEQFF

v_call: TRBV5-4
clone_size: .
d_call: .
j_call: TRBJ1-1
cdr3_nt: TGTGCCAGCAGCTCGGAGCCCCAGGGGAACACTGAAGCTTTCTTT
cdr3_aa: CASSSEPQGNTEAFF

v_call: TRBV5-1
clone_size: .
d_call: .
j_call: TRBJ1-2
cdr3_nt: TGCGCCAGCAGCTTGGGGCAGGGGAACTCTGGCTACACCTTC
cdr3_aa: CASSLGQGNSGYTF

v_call: TRBV6-5
clone_size: many
d_call: TRBD2
j_call: TRBJ2-5
cdr3_nt: TGTGCCAGCAGTTACTTGACTAGCTCGGAGACCCAGTACTTC
cdr3_aa: CASSYLTSSETQYF

v_call: TRBV9
clone_size: .
d_call: TRBD2
j_call: TRBJ2-1
cdr3_nt: TGTGCCAGCAGCCCTCGGGACTATCACAATGAGCAGTTCTTC
cdr3_aa: CASSPRDYHNEQFF

v_call: TRBV5-4
clone_size: once
d_call: TRBD2
j_call: TRBJ2-3
cdr3_nt: TGTGCCAGCAGCTTGGAGCGGGGGGGCAAGTATACGCAGTATTTT
cdr3_aa: CASSLERGGKYTQYF

v_call: TRBV5-4
clone_size: once
d_call: TRBD2
j_call: TRBJ2-1
cdr3_nt: TGTGCCAGCAGCTCCTCGGGGGGTCGCTATGAGCAGTTCTTC
cdr3_aa: CASSSSGGRYEQFF

v_call: TRBV9
clone_size: .
d_call: TRBD1
j_call: TRBJ2-7
cdr3_nt: TGTGCCAGCAGCGTCTCCGGGACAGGGACCTACGAGCAGTACTTC
cdr3_aa: CASSVSGTGTYEQYF

v_call: TRBV12-5
clone_size: .
d_call: .
j_call: TRBJ2-7
cdr3_nt: TGTGCTAGTGCCCGCGGGACAGTAGCCTCCTACGAGCAGTACTTC
cdr3_aa: CASARGTVASYEQYF

v_call: TRBV15
clone_size: .
d_call: .
j_call: TRBJ1-2
cdr3_nt: TGTGCCACCAGCAGAGAAGAGGGCGATGGCTACACCTTC
cdr3_aa: CATSREEGDGYTF

v_call: TRBV10-3
clone_size: once
d_call: TRBD2
j_call: TRBJ2-7
cdr3_nt: TGTGCCATCAGTGAGGTGGGGACTAGCGGGGGGGCGGACGAGCAGTACTTC
cdr3_aa: CAISEVGTSGGADEQYF

v_call: TRBV18
clone_size: .
d_call: .
j_call: TRBJ2-2
cdr3_nt: TGTGCCAGCTCGCCTAAACAGGGTGGGGACACCGGGGAGCTGTTTTTT
cdr3_aa: CASSPKQGGDTGELFF

v_call: TRBV6-5
clone_size: once
d_call: TRBD1
j_call: TRBJ2-1
cdr3_nt: TGTGCCACTCACCCGGGACAGGGTTCGTACAATGAGCAGTTCTTC
cdr3_aa: CATHPGQGSYNEQFF

v_call: TRBV5-5
clone_size: once
d_call: .
j_call: TRBJ2-2
cdr3_nt: TGTGCCAGCAGCTTGGACGTCAGTTACACCGGGGAGCTGTTTTTT
cdr3_aa: CASSLDVSYTGELFF

v_call: TRBV9
clone_size: many
d_call: .
j_call: TRBJ1-1
cdr3_nt: TGTGCCAGCAGCGTAGGGCAGGTCACTGAAGCTTTCTTT
cdr3_aa: CASSVGQVTEAFF

v_call: TRBV6-5
clone_size: .
d_call: .
j_call: TRBJ2-3
cdr3_nt: TGTGCCAGCAGTTACTCGCGGGGCCGATCAGATACGCAGTATTTT
cdr3_aa: CASSYSRGRSDTQYF

v_call: TRBV10-3
clone_size: .
d_call: TRBD1
j_call: TRBJ1-1
cdr3_nt: TGTGCCATCAGTGACCCCGGGACAGTGAACACTGAAGCTTTCTTT
cdr3_aa: CAISDPGTVNTEAFF

v_call: TRBV9
clone_size: .
d_call: TRBD2
j_call: TRBJ2-1
cdr3_nt: TGTGCCAGCAGCGTAGAGCTAGCGGGGGGGCTGGGGCAGTTCTTC
cdr3_aa: CASSVELAGGLGQFF

v_call: TRBV19
clone_size: few
d_call: TRBD1
j_call: TRBJ2-3
cdr3_nt: TGTGCCAGTAGTGGCCAGGGGGAAACAGATACGCAGTATTTT
cdr3_aa: CASSGQGETDTQYF

v_call: TRBV10-3
clone_size: .
d_call: .
j_call: TRBJ1-3
cdr3_nt: TGTGCCATCGGGCGGGGCCGCTCTGGAAACACCATATATTTT
cdr3_aa: CAIGRGRSGNTIYF

v_call: TRBV11-1
clone_size: .
d_call: TRBD1
j_call: TRBJ2-7
cdr3_nt: TGTGCCAGCAGCTCGGTTCCGGGGCAGGGGGCCTACGAGCAGTACTTC
cdr3_aa: CASSSVPGQGAYEQYF

v_call: TRBV9
clone_size: .
d_call: .
j_call: TRBJ2-7
cdr3_nt: TGTGCCAGCAGCGTAGGTAGCGGCTCCTACGAGCAGTACTTC
cdr3_aa: CASSVGSGSYEQYF

v_call: TRBV27
clone_size: .
d_call: TRBD2
j_call: TRBJ2-1
cdr3_nt: TGTGCCAGCAGTTTACCCGGGGGGTACAATGAGCAGTTCTTC
cdr3_aa: CASSLPGGYNEQFF

v_call: TRBV6-5
clone_size: .
d_call: .
j_call: TRBJ2-5
cdr3_nt: TGTGCCAGCAGTTACTCTGGGGGCGGAGAGACCCAGTACTTC
cdr3_aa: CASSYSGGGETQYF

v_call: TRBV6-5
clone_size: .
d_call: TRBD1
j_call: TRBJ2-5
cdr3_nt: TGTGCCAGCAGTCAGACCGGGACAGAGGATACCCAGTACTTC
cdr3_aa: CASSQTGTEDTQYF

v_call: TRBV7-9
clone_size: .
d_call: TRBD1
j_call: TRBJ2-3
cdr3_nt: TGTGCCAGCAGCTCTGGGACAGTGAGCACAGATACGCAGTATTTT
cdr3_aa: CASSSGTVSTDTQYF

v_call: TRBV5-8
clone_size: .
d_call: .
j_call: TRBJ2-5
cdr3_nt: TGTGCCAGCAGCTCGGGTTCAGAGACCCAGTACTTC
cdr3_aa: CASSSGSETQYF

v_call: TRBV29-1
clone_size: .
d_call: .
j_call: TRBJ1-3
cdr3_nt: TGCAGCGTTACCACTCAGGGTTGGTCTGGAAACACCATATATTTT
cdr3_aa: CSVTTQGWSGNTIYF

v_call: TRBV9
clone_size: .
d_call: .
j_call: TRBJ2-7
cdr3_nt: TGTGCCAGCAGCGTGGGCACCACCTACGAGCAGTACTTC
cdr3_aa: CASSVGTTYEQYF

v_call: TRBV23-1
clone_size: once
d_call: .
j_call: TRBJ2-7
cdr3_nt: TGCGCCAGCAGTCAACTTCGCGGACAGTTTTACGAGCAGTACTTC
cdr3_aa: CASSQLRGQFYEQYF